The T cell receptor (beta chain) described here comes from a study of shared clonotypes between healthy human individuals (dated by TCRdb to 2019 to 2021). Background for the entire study: A couple of women and a few men aged 18 to 49 years were included in the cohort. For each donor, CD4 naive and CD4 memory were each given three plates, CD8 naive was given two plates, and CD8 memory was given one plate. To increase sequencing depth and limit assay-specific biases, TCR repertoire library preparation and sequencing were carried out by different laboratories using diverse techniques. Between about 0.8 and 9 billion PBMCs per donor were obtained by leukapheresis. To estimate repertoire size and how much clonotype sharing occurs between individuals, the study deeply sequenced the blood TCR repertoires of five healthy adults.

This clone was recorded once. Its specific antigen is unknown. No per-base quality is available; no much larger clone lies one base away. Other nucleotide sequences in the sample specify the same CDR3. Using the deep immunoSEQ assay, multiplex PCR amplified TCR CDR3 regions from genomic DNA. For each cell subset, the extracted genomic DNA was distributed evenly across all wells of several immunoSEQ 96-well plates, and each plate served as one replicate. For sorted subsets, roughly 200 ng of genomic DNA, equivalent to 30,000 or so T cell genomes, went into each replicate PCR. The purified libraries were quantified using a Qubit 3.0 fluorometer, sized with a Bioanalyzer 2100, and then quantified again using the KAPA Library Quantification kit. Every immunoSEQ 96-well plate was sequenced on a dedicated single-read 150-cycle Illumina NextSeq 550 flow cell. Regarding the original processing steps: Because the immunoSEQ output held only junctional sequences and lacked quality scores, the filtering could not match the filtering applied to full-length reads. To assign V/J genes and CDR3, sequences were annotated using PyIR, a Python wrapper for IgBLAST v1.9, with IMGT germline references. Reads were filtered out if the reads had weak V/J assignments (E-value above 1e-6), no CDR3, stop codons, out-of-frame junctions, or ambiguous translated residues. A V3J clonotype was defined by an identical inferred V gene, J gene, and CDR3 amino acid sequence. Percentage overlap between repertoires was computed as shared unique clonotypes divided by the size of the smaller repertoire. Three approaches were used to assess repertoire richness: RTK rarefaction, the Chao1 estimator, and Recon v2.1 estimates of unobserved clonotypes. Generation probabilities were computed with OLGA for all TCRbeta clonotypes obtained by the gDNA method from a few donors. TCRdb took this table from immuneACCESS and kept in-frame rearrangements with V and J called. Such tables lack part of the clones; where checked against another copy, unresolved V genes explain under half of the gap, and the rest is unexplained. For V, J and clone size, that table is used; D and trimming come from the DNA. The sample contains around 720,000 clones, roughly 73% of them found a single time. The ten largest make up around 2% of the sample.

The CDR3 sequence holds 14 residues, the cysteine and phenylalanine included. Here the CDR3 DNA is all that survives: 42 bases in frame from base 1. V trim: 3 bases; J trim: 2 bases; unmatched bases: 3. The germline V gene encodes CDR1 LNHDA and CDR2 SQIVND (reference sequence). What the study reported, not specific to this receptor: Sharing across a few donors was observed for about 4.8% of naive CD4, about 3.2% of naive CD8, roughly 2.4% of memory CD4, and about 0.39% of memory CD8 clonotypes. Rarefaction of sorted-subset datasets indicated incomplete sequencing despite the large sequencing depth. Naive subsets generally had larger estimated clonotype richness than memory subsets did. Higher generation probabilities were observed for clonotypes shared by all four sorted-subset donors than for non-shared clonotypes. Sampling was restricted to blood, and TCR repertoires in tissue are likely to differ from TCR repertoires in blood. The genetic and exposure-history diversity represented was limited by the small number of donors. Based on pairwise subsampling, the degree of clonotype sharing among donors was expected to be affected by sequencing depth.

Donors were healthy HIV-negative adults with no recently reported acute infections or vaccinations. Only Caucasian adults living in Nashville, Tennessee, USA were represented among the donors. CD4+ T cells were enriched through magnetic negative selection, after which naive cells were positively selected on CD45RA and the remaining negative fraction served as the memory subset. Blood was obtained by leukapheresis, after which PBMCs were separated by Ficoll-Histopaque density gradient centrifugation and cryopreserved in liquid nitrogen vapor phase. Purity and quantity of every magnetically sorted T cell population were checked by analytical flow cytometry. Each sorted fraction had its genomic DNA isolated and then quantified by UV absorbance on a Nanodrop 2000c.

The sequence came from a woman in her twenties or thirties in good health. The chain is made from TRBV19 and TRBJ1-1, and 7 junctional nucleotides match TRBD1. Sequenced material: memory CD4+ T cells sorted from blood. The cell subset or site label on this specimen signifies: CD45RA-negative fraction. The DNA is as follows: TGTGCCAGTAGTATCGGGACAGCAAACACTGAAGCTTTCTTT. This yields the protein CASSIGTANTEAFF.